This is a list of T cell receptor beta chains from one sample in a study of blood T cells in healthy people across ages. Each CDR3 protein gets one entry after TCRdb re-called the 5' RACE reads with MiXCR. The sample includes over 1,200,000 distinct CDR3 sequences, 55% to 75% of them seen just once. Input material: blood. Source of these receptors: a man aged 18 to 29 in good health. The CDR3 runs from the conserved cysteine through the conserved F or W. The D gene is left open where the match is weak.

D gene	J gene	CDR3 length	V gene	CDR3 protein
TRBD1	TRBJ1-2	16	TRBV4-3	CASSQDRAGGFYGYTF
TRBD1	TRBJ2-5	15	TRBV5-1	CASSPRGTGEETQYF
TRBD1	.	16	TRBV11-2	CASSPWPPTGWETQYF
.	TRBJ2-4	16	TRBV5-1	CASSLLPAGNTNILYF
.	TRBJ1-1	16	TRBV4-1	CASSQEGAVVGTEAFF
.	TRBJ2-1	14	TRBV7-7	CASSLIGWQETQFF
.	TRBJ1-1	11	TRBV4-1	CASSQEGLAFF
.	TRBJ1-4	15	TRBV28	CASSLAGRTNEKLFF
.	TRBJ1-2	15	TRBV7-2	CASSLFRGGNYGYTF
.	TRBJ2-5	14	TRBV12-3/TRBV12-4	CASSLGPDSETQYF
TRBD1	TRBJ1-2	14	TRBV6-6	CASSRTGTYYGYTF
.	TRBJ2-7	14	TRBV18	CASSPLGPNYEQYF
TRBD2	TRBJ2-5	18	TRBV4-1	CASSQDDTSGGPGETQYF
.	TRBJ2-1	16	TRBV25-1	CASSDRGVQSYNEQFF
TRBD2	TRBJ2-1	13	TRBV7-2	CASGGRELNEQFF
TRBD1	TRBJ2-1	15	TRBV4-3	CASSHPGTGGSEQFF
TRBD1	TRBJ2-1	14	TRBV29-1	CSVGDRGSYNEQFF
.	TRBJ2-2	14	TRBV28	CASSLRVYTGELFF
.	TRBJ1-5	13	TRBV6-6	CASSYLSVQPQHF
TRBD1	TRBJ1-5	14	TRBV24-1	CATSEGQGNQPQHF
TRBD2	TRBJ2-3	16	TRBV3-1	CASSSQLAELTDTQYF
TRBD1	TRBJ2-4	19	TRBV11-2	CASSLTADRAWADKNIQYF
TRBD1	TRBJ2-7	16	TRBV14	CASSPAGTGNYYEQYF
TRBD1	TRBJ2-3	16	TRBV4-1	CASHANRGGAADTQYF
.	TRBJ1-1	16	TRBV20-1	CSARGGKTDMNTEAFF
.	TRBJ2-5	17	TRBV20-1	CSASYKVRMDPSETQYF
.	TRBJ2-1	13	TRBV20-1	CSAMDSVYNEQFF
TRBD1	TRBJ1-1	14	TRBV27	CASSSFWTGTEAFF
TRBD1	TRBJ2-7	17	TRBV6-2/TRBV6-3	CASSSPTLGQGTYEQYF
TRBD2	TRBJ2-5	18	TRBV12-3/TRBV12-4	CASSSPGLAALRRETQYF
.	TRBJ2-4	14	TRBV11-2	CASTNPGAKNIQYF
.	TRBJ2-1	14	TRBV20-1	CSARDPNRGWEQFF
.	TRBJ2-3	14	TRBV4-2	CASSPAGRPDTQYF
.	TRBJ1-3	15	TRBV6-6	CASSYPHKAGNTIYF
.	TRBJ1-6	13	TRBV25-1	CASSDGGYSPLHF
.	TRBJ1-1	14	TRBV5-1	CASARGGLNTEAFF
.	.	15	TRBV5-6	CASSLALGTAETQYF
.	TRBJ1-2	12	TRBV6-5	CAIRQGIYGYTF
.	TRBJ2-2	17	TRBV20-1	CSARAREKSFHTGELFF
TRBD1	TRBJ2-7	16	TRBV20-1	CSARAPPGQGPYEQYF
.	TRBJ1-4	16	TRBV4-1	CASSQLWMATNEKLFF
TRBD2	TRBJ2-3	16	TRBV7-9	CASSHSGGALKDTQYF
TRBD1	TRBJ1-2	13	TRBV10-1	CASSDQGALSYTF
.	TRBJ2-1	15	TRBV21-1	CASSRPRAFYNEQFF
TRBD2	.	16	TRBV2	CASSEAASGEGETQYF
.	TRBJ2-1	16	TRBV11-2	CASSLAAQAANNEQFF
TRBD2	TRBJ2-2	18	TRBV6-5	CASSYFPAGGLNTGELFF
.	TRBJ1-1	14	TRBV7-9	CASSLQGPEAEAFF
.	TRBJ1-2	14	TRBV6-1	CASNLEGSLYGYTF
.	TRBJ2-2	12	TRBV7-7	CASSSNVGELFF